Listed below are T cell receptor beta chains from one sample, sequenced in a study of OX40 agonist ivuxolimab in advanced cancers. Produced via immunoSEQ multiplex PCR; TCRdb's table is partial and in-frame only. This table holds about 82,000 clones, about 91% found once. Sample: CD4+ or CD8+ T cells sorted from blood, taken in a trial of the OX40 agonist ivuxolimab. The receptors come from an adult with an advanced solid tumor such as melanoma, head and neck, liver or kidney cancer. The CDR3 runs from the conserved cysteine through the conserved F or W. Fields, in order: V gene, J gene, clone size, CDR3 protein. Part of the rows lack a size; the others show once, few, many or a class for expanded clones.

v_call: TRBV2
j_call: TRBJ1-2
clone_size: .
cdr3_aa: CASRGVQGTPNYGYTF

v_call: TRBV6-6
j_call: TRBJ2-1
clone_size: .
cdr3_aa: CASSYPTGSGYNEQFF

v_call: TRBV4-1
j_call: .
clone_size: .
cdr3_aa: CASSAAPGLASYEQYF

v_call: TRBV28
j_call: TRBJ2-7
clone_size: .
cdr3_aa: CASSLPTSGKVQYF

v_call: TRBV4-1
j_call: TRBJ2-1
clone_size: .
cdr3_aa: CASSQGASGDSNEQFF

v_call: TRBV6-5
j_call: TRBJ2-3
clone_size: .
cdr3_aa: CASRRGTDTQYF

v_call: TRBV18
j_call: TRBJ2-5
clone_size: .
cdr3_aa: CASSYGQGDGETQYF

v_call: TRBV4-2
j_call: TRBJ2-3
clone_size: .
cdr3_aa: CASSQVAGGTDTQYF

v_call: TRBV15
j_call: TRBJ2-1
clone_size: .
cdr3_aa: CATSLRREIYNEQFF

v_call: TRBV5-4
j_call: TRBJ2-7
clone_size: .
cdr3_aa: CASSLAGTFYEQYF

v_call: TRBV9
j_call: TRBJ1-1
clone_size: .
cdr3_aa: CASSEGLPGDGGNTEAFF

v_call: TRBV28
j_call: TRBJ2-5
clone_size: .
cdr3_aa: CASSLSPLAGGPRETQYF

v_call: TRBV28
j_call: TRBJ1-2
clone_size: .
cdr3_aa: CASSLRTGTYGYTF

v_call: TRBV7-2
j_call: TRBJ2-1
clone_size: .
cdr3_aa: CASSLVSGNSYNEQFF

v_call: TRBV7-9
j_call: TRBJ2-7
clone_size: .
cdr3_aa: CASSTRRGTGQDFYEQYF

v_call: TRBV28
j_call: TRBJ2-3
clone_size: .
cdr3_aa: CASSPLTGPADTQYF

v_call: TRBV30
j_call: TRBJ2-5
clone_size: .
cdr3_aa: CAWSRLAGGETQYF

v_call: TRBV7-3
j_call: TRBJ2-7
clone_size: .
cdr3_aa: CASSSDPSSYEQYF

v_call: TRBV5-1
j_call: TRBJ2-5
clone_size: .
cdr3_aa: CASSERRETQYF

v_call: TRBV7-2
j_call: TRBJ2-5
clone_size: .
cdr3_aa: CASRPGQGAMFQETQYF

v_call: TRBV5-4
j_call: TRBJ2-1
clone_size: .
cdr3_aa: CASSLGLAEYNEQFF

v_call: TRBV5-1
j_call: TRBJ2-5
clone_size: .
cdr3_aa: CASKAGETQYF

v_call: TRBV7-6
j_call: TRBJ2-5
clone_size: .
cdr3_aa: CASSFFPDRGSQETQYF

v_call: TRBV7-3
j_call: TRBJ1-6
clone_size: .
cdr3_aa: CASSRDSPNTNSPLHF

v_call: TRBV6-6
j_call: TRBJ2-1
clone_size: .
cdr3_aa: CASSYQGTAREQFF

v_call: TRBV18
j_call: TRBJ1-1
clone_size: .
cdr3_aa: CASSAGQGAEAFF

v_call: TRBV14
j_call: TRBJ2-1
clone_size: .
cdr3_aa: CASSPNLLAGGGNEQFF

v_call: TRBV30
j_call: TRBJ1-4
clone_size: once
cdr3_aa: CARLEGTGDILKKLFF

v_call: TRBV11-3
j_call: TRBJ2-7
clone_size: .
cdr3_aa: CASSPTRGHEQYF

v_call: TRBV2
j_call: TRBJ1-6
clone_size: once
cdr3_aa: CASSRDREMNSPLHF

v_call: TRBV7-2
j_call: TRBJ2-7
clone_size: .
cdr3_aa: CASSREGGAYEQYF

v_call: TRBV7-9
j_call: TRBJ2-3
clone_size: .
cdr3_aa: CASSLTGSTDTQYF

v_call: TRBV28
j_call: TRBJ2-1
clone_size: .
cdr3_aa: CASSPGTSENEQFF

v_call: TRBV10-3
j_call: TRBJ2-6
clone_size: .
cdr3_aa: CAISSGTGNGANVLTF

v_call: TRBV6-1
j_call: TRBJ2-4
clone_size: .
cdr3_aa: CASRVEGADIQYF

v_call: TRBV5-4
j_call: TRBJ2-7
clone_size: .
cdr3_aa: CASSQLRGSHEQYF

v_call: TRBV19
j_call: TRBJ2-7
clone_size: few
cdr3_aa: CASSIAGTGDPYEQYF

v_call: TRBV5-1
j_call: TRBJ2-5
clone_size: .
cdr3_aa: CASSLVRGAGLETQYF

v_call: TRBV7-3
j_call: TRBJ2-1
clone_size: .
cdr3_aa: CASSGASGGNNEQFF

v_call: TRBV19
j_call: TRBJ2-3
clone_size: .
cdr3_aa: CASRVADTQYF

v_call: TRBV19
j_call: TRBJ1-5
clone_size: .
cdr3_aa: CASSPGGMSNQPQHF

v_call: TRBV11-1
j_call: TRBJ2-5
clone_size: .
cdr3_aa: CASSSRETQYF

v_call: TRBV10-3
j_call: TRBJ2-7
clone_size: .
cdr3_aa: CAIRLGGGPASEQYF

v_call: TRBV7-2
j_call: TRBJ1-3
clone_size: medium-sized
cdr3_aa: CASSSRGRGNTIYF

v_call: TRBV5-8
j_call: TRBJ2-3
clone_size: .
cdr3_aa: CASSRRGTGVTDTQYF

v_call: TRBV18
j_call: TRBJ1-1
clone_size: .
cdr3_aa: CASSPLMNTEAFF

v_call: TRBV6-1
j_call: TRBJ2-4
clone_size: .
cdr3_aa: CASSEGTGKNIQYF

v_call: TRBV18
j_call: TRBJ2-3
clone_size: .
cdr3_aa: CASSPDSGTGALYTQYF

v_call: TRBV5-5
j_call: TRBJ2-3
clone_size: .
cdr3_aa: CASSITGVPSTDTQYF

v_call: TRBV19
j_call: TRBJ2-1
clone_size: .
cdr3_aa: CASSIVASSLGVNEQFF

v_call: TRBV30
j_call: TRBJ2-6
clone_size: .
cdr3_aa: CAWSRGSGANVLTF

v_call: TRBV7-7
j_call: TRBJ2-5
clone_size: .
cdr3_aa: CASSLGARGAVETQYF

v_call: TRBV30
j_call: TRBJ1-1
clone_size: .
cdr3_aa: CAFGAVNTEAFF

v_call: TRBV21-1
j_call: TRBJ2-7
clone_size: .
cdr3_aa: CASSKDVSFSYEQYF

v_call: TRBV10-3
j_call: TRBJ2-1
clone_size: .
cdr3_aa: CATGPNYNEQFF

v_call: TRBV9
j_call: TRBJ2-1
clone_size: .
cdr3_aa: CASSADRVRNEQFF

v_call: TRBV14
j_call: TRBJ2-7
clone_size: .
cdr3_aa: CASSQIGTSGTYEQYF

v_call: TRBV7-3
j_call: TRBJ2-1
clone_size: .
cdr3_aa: CASSIQPGLAGGPSYNEQFF

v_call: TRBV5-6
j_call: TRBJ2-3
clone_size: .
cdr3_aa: CASRTKGNTQYF

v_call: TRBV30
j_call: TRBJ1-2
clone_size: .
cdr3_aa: CAWSAGNYGYTF